These 2 T cell receptor beta chains came from one sample sequenced in a study of PD-1 blockade in classical Hodgkin lymphoma. Method: immunoSEQ multiplex PCR; TCRdb's copy keeps in-frame clones and lacks some. This sample has roughly 10,000 clones, with approximately 69% found just once. The sample's time point: cycle 4 day 1 (C4D1), after six to seven weeks of nivolumab. Exposure to brentuximab vedotin varied, and each patient had relapsed following autologous stem cell transplantation. Magnetic negative selection, applied to thawed PBMCs, was used to isolate the CD8+ T cells. The sequencing here drew on CD8+ T cells from blood, taken before the fourth cycle of nivolumab. These receptors all come from a human donor with classical Hodgkin lymphoma.

The rearrangement uses TRBV6-5 and TRBJ2-2; TRBD1 matches at 9 bases. The germline gives CDR1 MNHEY, CDR2 SVGAGI. V gave up 5 bases and J gave up 7 bases; unmatched junction bases: 2. The length of the CDR3 is 13 residues. CDR3 in DNA: TGTGCCAGCAGTGGACAGGGGTTCGGGGAGCTGTTTTTT. Protein product: CASSGQGFGELFF.

This chain links TRBV30 with TRBJ2-3; D is unresolved. With 0 bases removed from V and 4 bases from J, the gap between germline ends came to 8 bases. Per the germline V gene, CDR1 is GTSNPN and CDR2 is SVGIG (reference sequence). This CDR3 has 13 residues. The CDR3 bases are TGTGCCTGGAGTGTATTGGGCCCAGATACGCAGTATTTT. Translated: CAWSVLGPDTQYF.